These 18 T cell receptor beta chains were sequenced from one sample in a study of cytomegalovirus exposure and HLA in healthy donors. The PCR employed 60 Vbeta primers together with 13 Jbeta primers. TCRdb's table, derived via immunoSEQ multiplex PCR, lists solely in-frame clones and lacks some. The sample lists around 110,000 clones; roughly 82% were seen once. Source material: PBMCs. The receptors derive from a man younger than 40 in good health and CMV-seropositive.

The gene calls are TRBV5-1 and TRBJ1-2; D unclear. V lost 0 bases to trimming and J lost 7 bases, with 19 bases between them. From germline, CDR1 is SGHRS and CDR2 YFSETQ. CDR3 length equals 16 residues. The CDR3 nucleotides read TGCGCCAGCAGCTTGGATTACGGCTCGGGAGGACTTGGCTACACCTTC. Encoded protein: CASSLDYGSGGLGYTF.

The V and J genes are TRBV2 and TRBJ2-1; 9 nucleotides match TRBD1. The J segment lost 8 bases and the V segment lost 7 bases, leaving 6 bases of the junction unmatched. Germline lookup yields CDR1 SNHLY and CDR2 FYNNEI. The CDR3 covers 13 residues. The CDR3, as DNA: TGTGCCAGCAACCGGGACAGGGAGTATGAGCAGTTCTTC. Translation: CASNRDREYEQFF.

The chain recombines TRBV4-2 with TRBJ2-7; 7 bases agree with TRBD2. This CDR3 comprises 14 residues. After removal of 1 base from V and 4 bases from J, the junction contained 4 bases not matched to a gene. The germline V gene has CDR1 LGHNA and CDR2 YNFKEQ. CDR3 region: CASSQGRGGYEQYF. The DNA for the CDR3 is TGTGCCAGCAGCCAAGGCCGCGGGGGTTACGAGCAGTACTTC.

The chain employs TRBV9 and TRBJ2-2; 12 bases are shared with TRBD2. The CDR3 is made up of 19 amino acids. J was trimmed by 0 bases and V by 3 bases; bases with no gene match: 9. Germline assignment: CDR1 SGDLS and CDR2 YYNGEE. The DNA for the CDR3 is TGTGCCAGCAGCGCGAGGACCGGGACTAGCGGGTCGAACACCGGGGAGCTGTTTTTT. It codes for CASSARTGTSGSNTGELFF.

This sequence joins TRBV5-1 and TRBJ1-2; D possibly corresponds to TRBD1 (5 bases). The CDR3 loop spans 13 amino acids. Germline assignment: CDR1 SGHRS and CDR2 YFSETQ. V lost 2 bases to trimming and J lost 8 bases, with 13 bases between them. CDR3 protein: CASSFGGLIGYTF. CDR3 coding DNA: TGCGCCAGCAGCTTTGGGGGGTTGATAGGCTACACCTTC.

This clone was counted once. CDR3 in DNA: TGTGCCAGCAGCCCCAGGGGTCCTAGAAAAGAGACCCAGTACTTC. Protein: CASSPRGPRKETQYF. The chain has TRBV7-2 and TRBJ2-5; D is possibly TRBD1 (6 bases). This CDR3 has 15 residues. Germline assignment: CDR1 SGHTA and CDR2 FQGNSA. Trimming cost V 5 bases and J 3 bases, with 16 bases left between them.

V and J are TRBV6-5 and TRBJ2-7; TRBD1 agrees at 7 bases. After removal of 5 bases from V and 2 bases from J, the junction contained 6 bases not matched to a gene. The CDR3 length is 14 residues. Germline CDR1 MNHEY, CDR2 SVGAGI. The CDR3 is CASSEGGRAYEQYF. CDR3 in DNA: TGTGCCAGCAGTGAAGGGGGCAGGGCCTACGAGCAGTACTTC.

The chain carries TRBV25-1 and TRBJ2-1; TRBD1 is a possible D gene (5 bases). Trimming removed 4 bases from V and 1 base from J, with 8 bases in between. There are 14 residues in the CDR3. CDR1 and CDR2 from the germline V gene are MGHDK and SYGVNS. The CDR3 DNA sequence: TGTGCCAGCAGTGGTTCAGGGTCCTACAATGAGCAGTTCTTC. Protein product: CASSGSGSYNEQFF.

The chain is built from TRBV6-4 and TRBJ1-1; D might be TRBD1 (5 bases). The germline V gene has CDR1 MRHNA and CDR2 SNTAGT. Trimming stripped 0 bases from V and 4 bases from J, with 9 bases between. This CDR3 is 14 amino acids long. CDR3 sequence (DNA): TGTGCCAGCAGTGACTCATCCGGGGGCACTGAAGCTTTCTTT. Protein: CASSDSSGGTEAFF.

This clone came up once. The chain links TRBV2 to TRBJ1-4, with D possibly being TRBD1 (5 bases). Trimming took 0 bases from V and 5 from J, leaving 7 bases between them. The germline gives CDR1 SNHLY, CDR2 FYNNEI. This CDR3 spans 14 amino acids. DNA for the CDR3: TGTGCCAGCAGTGAAGCGGGGGGAAATGAAAAACTGTTTTTT. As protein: CASSEAGGNEKLFF.

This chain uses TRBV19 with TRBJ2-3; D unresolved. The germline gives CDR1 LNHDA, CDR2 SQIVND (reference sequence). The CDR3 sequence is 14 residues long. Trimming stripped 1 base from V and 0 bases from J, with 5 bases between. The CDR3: CASSIGLSTDTQYF. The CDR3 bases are TGTGCCAGTAGTATAGGACTGAGCACAGATACGCAGTATTTT.

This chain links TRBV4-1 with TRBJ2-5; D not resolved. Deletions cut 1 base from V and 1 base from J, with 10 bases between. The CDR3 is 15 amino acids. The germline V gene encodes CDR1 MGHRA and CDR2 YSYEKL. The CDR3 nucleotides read TGCGCCAGCAGCCAAGTAGCATCCGCCCAAGAGACCCAGTACTTC. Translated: CASSQVASAQETQYF.

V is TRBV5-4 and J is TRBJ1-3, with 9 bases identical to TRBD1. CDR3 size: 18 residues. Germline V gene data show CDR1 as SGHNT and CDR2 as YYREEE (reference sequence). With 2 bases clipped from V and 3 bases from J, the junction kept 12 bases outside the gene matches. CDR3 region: CASSFERTGDLGGNTIYF. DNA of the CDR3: TGTGCCAGCAGCTTCGAAAGGACAGGGGATTTGGGTGGAAACACCATATATTTT.

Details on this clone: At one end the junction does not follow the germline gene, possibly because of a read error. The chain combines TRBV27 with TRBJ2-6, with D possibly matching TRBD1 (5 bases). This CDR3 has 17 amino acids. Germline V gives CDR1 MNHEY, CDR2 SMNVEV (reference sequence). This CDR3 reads CASSRTKKVSGANGLTF. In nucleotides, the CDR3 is TGTGCCAGCAGTCGAACAAAGAAAGTCTCTGGGGCCAACGGCCTGACTTTC. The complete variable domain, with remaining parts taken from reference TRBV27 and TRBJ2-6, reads EAQVTQNPRYLITVTGKKLTVTCSQNMNHEYMSWYRQDPGLGLRQIYYSMNVEVTDKGDVPEGYKVSRKEKRNFPLILESPSPNQTSLYFCASSRTKKVSGANGLTFGAGSRLTVL.

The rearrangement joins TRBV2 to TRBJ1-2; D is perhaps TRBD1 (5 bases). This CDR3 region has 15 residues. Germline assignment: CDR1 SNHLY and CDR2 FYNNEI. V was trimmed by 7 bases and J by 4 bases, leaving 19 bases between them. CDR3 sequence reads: CASTEGIGEGYGYTF. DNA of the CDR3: TGTGCCAGCACCGAAGGTATAGGGGAGGGCTATGGCTACACCTTC.

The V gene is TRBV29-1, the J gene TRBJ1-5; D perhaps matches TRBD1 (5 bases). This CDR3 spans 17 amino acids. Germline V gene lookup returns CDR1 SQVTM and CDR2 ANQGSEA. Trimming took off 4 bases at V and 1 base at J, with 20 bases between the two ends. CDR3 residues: CSVALNQGSLSNQPQHF. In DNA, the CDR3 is TGCAGCGTTGCTTTAAACCAGGGTTCTCTGAGCAATCAGCCCCAGCATTTT.

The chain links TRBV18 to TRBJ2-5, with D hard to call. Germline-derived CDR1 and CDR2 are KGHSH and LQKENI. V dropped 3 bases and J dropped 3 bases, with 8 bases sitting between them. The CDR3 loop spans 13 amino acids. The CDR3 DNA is TGTGCCAGCTCACCCACACAAGAAGAGACCCAGTACTTC. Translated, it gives CASSPTQEETQYF. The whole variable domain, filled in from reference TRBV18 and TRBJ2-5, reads NAGVMQNPRHLVRRRGQEARLRCSPMKGHSHVYWYRQLPEEGLKFMVYLQKENIIDESGMPKERFSAEFPKEGPSILRIQQVVRGDSAAYFCASSPTQEETQYFGPGTRLLVL.

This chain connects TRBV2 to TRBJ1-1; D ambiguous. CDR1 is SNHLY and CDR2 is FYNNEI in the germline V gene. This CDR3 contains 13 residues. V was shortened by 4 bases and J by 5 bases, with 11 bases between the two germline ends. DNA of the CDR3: TGTGCCAGCAGTGGGGCCCGTAGGACTGAAGCTTTCTTT. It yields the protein CASSGARRTEAFF. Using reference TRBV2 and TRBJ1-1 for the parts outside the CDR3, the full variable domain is EPEVTQTPSHQVTQMGQEVILRCVPISNHLYFYWYRQILGQKVEFLVSFYNNEISEKSEIFDDQFSVERPDGSNFTLKIRSTKLEDSAMYFCASSGARRTEAFFGQGTRLTVV.